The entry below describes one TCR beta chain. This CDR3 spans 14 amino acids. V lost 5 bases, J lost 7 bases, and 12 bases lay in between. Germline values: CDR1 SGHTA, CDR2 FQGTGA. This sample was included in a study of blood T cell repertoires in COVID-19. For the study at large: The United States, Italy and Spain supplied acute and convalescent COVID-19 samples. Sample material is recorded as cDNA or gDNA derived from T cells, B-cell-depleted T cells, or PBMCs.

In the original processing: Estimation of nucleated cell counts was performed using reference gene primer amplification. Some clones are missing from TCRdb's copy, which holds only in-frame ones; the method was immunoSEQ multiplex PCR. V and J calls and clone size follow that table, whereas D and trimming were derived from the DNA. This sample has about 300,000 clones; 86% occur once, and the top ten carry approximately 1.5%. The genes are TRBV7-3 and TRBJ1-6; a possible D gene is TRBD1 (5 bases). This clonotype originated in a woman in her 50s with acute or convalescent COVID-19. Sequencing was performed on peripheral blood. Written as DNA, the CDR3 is TGTGCCAGCAGCCTAGACAGCAGCAATTCACCCCTCCACTTT. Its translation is CASSLDSSNSPLHF.